Each of the 8 T cell receptor beta chains below was sequenced from the same sample in a study of vaccination effects on CD4 cells after COVID-19. Cells that had been cultured for roughly ten days were the source of isolated CD4+ T cells. Participants completed two doses of the BNT162b2 or mRNA-1273 vaccine. These receptors lack a known antigen. The table came from immunoSEQ multiplex PCR; TCRdb's copy has only in-frame clones and leaves some out. This table has around 50,000 clones, less than 85% appearing once. Sequencing used CD4+ T cells from PBMCs cultured without peptide, obtained after COVID-19 vaccination. The receptors shown here come from a human donor who received a COVID-19 vaccine.

This clone was found a few times. J is TRBJ1-2 and V is TRBV5-4, with D possibly TRBD1 on 6 matching bases. CDR3 size: 18 residues. V was cut by 3 bases and J by 0 bases, with 21 bases left in between. Germline V gene data show CDR1 as SGHNT and CDR2 as YYREEE (reference sequence). The CDR3: CASSSGYRAGSPNYGYTF. For the CDR3, the DNA is TGTGCCAGCAGCTCAGGGTACAGGGCGGGAAGTCCTAACTATGGCTACACCTTC.

CDR3 amino acids: CASRFVQGHNQPQHF. In DNA form, the CDR3 reads TGTGCAAGTCGCTTTGTACAGGGCCACAATCAGCCCCAGCATTTT. The rearrangement uses TRBV12-2 and TRBJ1-5; TRBD1, as called in the table, went unchecked against the DNA. TRBV12-2 is given as a pseudogene. This CDR3 has 15 amino acids.

The V and J genes are TRBV5-1 and TRBJ2-3, with D possibly matching TRBD2 (6 bases). Germline-derived CDR1 and CDR2 are SGHRS and YFSETQ. The CDR3 sequence is 16 residues long. V was shortened by 4 bases and J by 2 bases, with 17 bases between the two germline ends. CDR3 DNA sequence: TGCGCCAGCAGCAGCGGGCTAGCGTATAACACAGATACGCAGTATTTT. It translates to CASSSGLAYNTDTQYF.

This clone was counted only a few times. The rearrangement uses TRBV9 and TRBJ2-2, with a possible D match to TRBD1 (6 bases). CDR3 length equals 16 residues. Trimming cost V 5 bases and J 2 bases, with 16 bases left between them. The germline CDR1 and CDR2 sequences are SGDLS and YYNGEE. CDR3 bases: TGTGCCAGCAGATCCACGGGACACCCTAACACCGGGGAGCTGTTTTTT. Translating it yields CASRSTGHPNTGELFF. Full variable domain (rest looked up from reference TRBV9 and TRBJ2-2): DSGVTQTPKHLITATGQRVTLRCSPRSGDLSVYWYQQSLDQGLQFLIQYYNGEERAKGNILERFSAQQFPDLHSELNLSSLELGDSALYFCASRSTGHPNTGELFFGEGSRLTVL.

The chain couples TRBV27 to TRBJ1-1; D may be TRBD1 (6 bases). CDR1 and CDR2 (germline): MNHEY, SMNVEV (reference sequence). The CDR3 consists of 14 residues. V was cut by 3 bases and J by 9 bases, with 17 bases left in between. In DNA form, the CDR3 reads TGTGCCAGCAGTTTGGGGGGGCGAGTTCGGAAAGCTTTCTTT. This gives the protein CASSLGGRVRKAFF.

The V call is TRBV18, the J call TRBJ2-5; D is possibly TRBD1 or TRBD2 (5 bases each). V was clipped by 6 bases and J by 2 bases, with 13 bases between them. The CDR3 contains 14 residues. CDR1 KGHSH and CDR2 LQKENI come from the germline V gene. CDR3 residues: CASSPGRVQETQYF. The DNA for the CDR3 is TGTGCCAGCTCGCCGGGACGTGTGCAAGAGACCCAGTACTTC.

This clone was counted only a few times. V is TRBV2 and J is TRBJ1-6; 9 nucleotides agree with TRBD1. Losses at the gene ends were 5 bases for V and 9 bases for J; bases not matched to a gene: 5. This CDR3 is built from 14 residues. Per the germline V gene, CDR1 is SNHLY and CDR2 is FYNNEI. CDR3 in DNA: TGTGCCAGCAGTCTCCGGGACAGGGTTTCACCCCTCCACTTT. This translates into CASSLRDRVSPLHF.

This clone appeared once. The chain uses TRBV11-3 and TRBJ2-5, with 9 bases fitting TRBD2. Unmatched junction bases numbered 11, after V lost 0 bases and J lost 6 bases. The CDR3 has 17 amino acids. Germline loops: CDR1 SGHNT, CDR2 YENEEA. The CDR3 DNA is TGTGCCAGCAGCTTAGACGGCAACGCGGGAGGGTCAAAGACCCAGTACTTC. Its translation is CASSLDGNAGGSKTQYF. The full variable domain, its missing parts supplied by reference TRBV11-3 and TRBJ2-5, is EAGVVQSPRYKIIEKKQPVAFWCNPISGHNTLYWYLQNLGQGPELLIRYENEEAVDDSQLPKDRFSAERLKGVDSTLKIQPAELGDSAVYLCASSLDGNAGGSKTQYFGPGTRLLVL.